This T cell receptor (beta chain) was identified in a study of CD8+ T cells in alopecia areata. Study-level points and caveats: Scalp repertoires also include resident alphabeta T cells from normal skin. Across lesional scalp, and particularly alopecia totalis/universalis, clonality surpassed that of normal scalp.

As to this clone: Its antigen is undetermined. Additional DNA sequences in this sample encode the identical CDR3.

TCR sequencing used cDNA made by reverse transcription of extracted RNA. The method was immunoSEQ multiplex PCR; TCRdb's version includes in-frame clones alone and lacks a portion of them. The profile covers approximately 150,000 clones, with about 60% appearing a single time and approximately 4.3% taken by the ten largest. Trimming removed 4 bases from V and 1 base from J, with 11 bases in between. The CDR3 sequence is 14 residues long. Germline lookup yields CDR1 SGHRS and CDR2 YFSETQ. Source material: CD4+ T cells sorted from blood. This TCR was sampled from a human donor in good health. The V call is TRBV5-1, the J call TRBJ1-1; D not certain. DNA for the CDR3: TGCGCCAGCAGCCTCACCGCTTCGAACACTGAAGCTTTCTTT. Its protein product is CASSLTASNTEAFF.